This T cell receptor (beta chain) emerged from a study of blood T cell repertoires in COVID-19. V was pared by 2 bases and J by 4 bases, with 20 bases between. Germline V gives CDR1 SGHTA, CDR2 FQGTGA. CDR3 length: 17 amino acids. Using immunoSEQ multiplex PCR, the repertoire was profiled, and TCRdb retains in-frame clones only, with some absent. Here the sample spans roughly 190,000 clones, 80% being singletons. Sequences were obtained from peripheral blood. The chain uses TRBV7-3 and TRBJ1-1, with D perhaps TRBD1 (5 bases). The TCR sequence derives from a man between 60 and 75 years old with acute or convalescent COVID-19. Here the CDR3 DNA reads TGTGCCAGCAGCTTAGGTTTTAGTCGCGGGGCGCTCACTGAAGCTTTCTTT. Translated: CASSLGFSRGALTEAFF.